A single count supports the clone carrying this TCR beta chain. Germline V gene sequence: CDR1 SGHTS, CDR2 YDEGEE. The V end lost 1 base, the J end lost 8 bases, and 3 bases lay between the germline ends. This CDR3 comprises 10 residues. The data were obtained in a study of Ad26.COV2.S vaccination and SARS-CoV-2 variants. Study context: A participant enrolled in the COV1001 Ad26.COV2.S trial arm provided the sample. Into the muscle, Ad26.COV2.S was dosed once or twice, 56 days apart.

The table came from immunoSEQ multiplex PCR; TCRdb's copy has only in-frame clones and leaves some out. Counted here are around 420,000 clones, roughly 88% occurring once; the ten biggest clones make up 3.6%. Treatment specified: roughly 18 received Ad26.COV2.S at low or high dose, single or two shots; several received placebo; per-sample allocation not given. Day 63 after the first injection of vaccine or placebo was the sampling time. The sample in question was peripheral blood, obtained in a trial of Ad26.COV2.S vaccine versus placebo. The clonotype was recovered from a person aged 18-60 years who received the Ad26.COV2.S COVID-19 vaccine or a placebo. The V call is TRBV5-8, the J call TRBJ1-2; D gene ambiguous. In nucleotides, the CDR3 is TGTGCCAGCAGCTTGTTAGGCTACACCTTC. It is translated as CASSLLGYTF.